This passage covers 20 T cell receptor beta chains from one sample sequenced in a study of blood T cell repertoires in COVID-19. TCRdb's copy holds only in-frame clones and misses some; the assay was immunoSEQ multiplex PCR. The sample comprises around 270,000 clones, approximately 91% of which are singletons, and around 2.5% rests with the top ten. The sample taken for sequencing was peripheral blood. The receptors were sampled from a person aged 18 to 30 with COVID-19, enrolled during active disease.

This chain links TRBV6-1 with TRBJ1-2; 8 bases agree with TRBD1. Germline trimming cut 2 bases from V and 7 bases from J; bases unmatched to any gene: 9. The CDR3 consists of 15 residues. Germline CDR1 reads MNHNS; CDR2 reads SASEGT. CDR3: CASSELVDREGGYTF. DNA of the CDR3: TGTGCCAGCAGTGAACTAGTGGACAGGGAGGGTGGCTACACCTTC.

V is TRBV9 and J is TRBJ2-1; D unclear. Germline CDR1 is SGDLS and CDR2 is YYNGEE. V was clipped by 0 bases and J by 7 bases, with 14 bases between them. CDR3 length equals 15 residues. CDR3 sequence: CASSVVGYTGNEQFF. CDR3 bases: TGTGCCAGCAGCGTAGTAGGCTATACGGGTAATGAGCAGTTCTTC.

The rearrangement joins TRBV6-5 to TRBJ2-2; a weak D match, TRBD1 (5 bases). The CDR3 extends over 13 amino acids. V was clipped by 5 bases and J by 7 bases, with 11 bases between them. Per the germline V gene, CDR1 is MNHEY and CDR2 is SVGAGI. In DNA, the CDR3 is TGTGCCAGCAGTAAGGGGAATGGCGGGGAGCTGTTTTTT. It codes for CASSKGNGGELFF.

The CDR3: CASQKPGQGIYEQYF. The DNA for the CDR3 is TGTGCCAGCCAGAAGCCGGGACAGGGCATCTACGAGCAGTACTTC. The rearrangement uses TRBV6-5 and TRBJ2-7; 9 bases fit TRBD1. CDR3 length: 15 residues. Germline V CDR1 and CDR2: MNHEY, SVGAGI. V shed 8 bases, J shed 3 bases, and the junction held 11 bases outside the gene matches.

The J gene is TRBJ1-2, the V gene TRBV4-1; possible D gene TRBD1, 6 bases. CDR1 is MGHRA and CDR2 is YSYEKL in the germline V gene. The V end lost 4 bases, the J end lost 6 bases, and 15 bases lay between the germline ends. The CDR3 covers 14 residues. CDR3 loop: CASSRLGGGNGYTF. In nucleotides, the CDR3 is TGCGCCAGCAGCCGCCTTGGGGGGGGCAATGGCTACACCTTC.

This sequence joins TRBV7-2 and TRBJ2-7; the D gene is possibly TRBD2 (5 bases). The CDR3 loop spans 15 amino acids. V was trimmed by 5 bases and J by 2 bases, leaving 16 bases between them. CDR1 is SGHTA, CDR2 FQGNSA, per germline. The CDR3 spells CASSQASTGTYEQYF. CDR3 DNA sequence: TGTGCCAGCAGCCAAGCCTCGACGGGAACCTACGAGCAGTACTTC.

V and J are TRBV5-6 and TRBJ2-1; TRBD1 agrees at 7 bases. V lost 4 bases, J lost 7 bases, and 5 bases stayed unmatched. The CDR3 totals 13 residues. Germline assignment: CDR1 SGHDT and CDR2 YYEEEE. CDR3 sequence (DNA): TGTGCCAGCAGCGGGACAGCAATAAATGAGCAGTTCTTC. This codes for CASSGTAINEQFF.

The chain is built from TRBV20-1 and TRBJ2-1; D unclear. Germline V gene sequence: CDR1 DFQATT, CDR2 SNEGSKA (reference sequence). The CDR3 extends over 13 amino acids. With 3 bases removed from V and 8 bases from J, the gap between germline ends came to 14 bases. CDR3 protein: CSASVGAYDEQFF. In nucleotides, the CDR3 is TGCAGTGCTAGTGTCGGAGCGTACGATGAGCAGTTCTTC.

The chain is built from TRBV7-8 and TRBJ2-7; 10 bases line up with TRBD2. CDR3 size: 16 residues. Germline CDR1 and CDR2: SGHVS and FQNEAQ. The J segment lost 1 base and the V segment lost 4 bases, leaving 7 bases of the junction unmatched. The CDR3 loop is CASSSASGSASYEQYF. In nucleotides, the CDR3 is TGTGCCAGCAGCTCAGCTAGCGGGAGTGCATCCTACGAGCAGTACTTC.

The chain joins TRBV6-5 to TRBJ2-1; D ambiguous. V lost 0 bases and J lost 5, with 8 bases in between. This CDR3 comprises 14 residues. Germline lookup yields CDR1 MNHEY and CDR2 SVGAGI. CDR3 in amino acids: CASSYSAPNNEQFF. The CDR3 DNA reads as TGTGCCAGCAGTTACTCAGCCCCTAACAATGAGCAGTTCTTC.

This clone appeared a single time. J is TRBJ2-5 and V is TRBV4-3, with 10 bases that match TRBD2. CDR1 is LGHNA and CDR2 is YSLEER in the germline V gene. V gave up 0 bases and J gave up 2 bases; unmatched junction bases: 6. This CDR3 region has 17 residues. CDR3 sequence (DNA): TGCGCCAGCAGCCAAGATGGAGGACTAGCGGTACAAGAGACCCAGTACTTC. Its protein is CASSQDGGLAVQETQYF.

The rearrangement links TRBV7-3 to TRBJ2-1; tentative D call: TRBD2 (5 bases). Germline assignment: CDR1 SGHTA and CDR2 FQGTGA. The CDR3 loop spans 12 amino acids. With 5 bases removed from V and 8 bases from J, the gap between germline ends came to 10 bases. This CDR3 reads CASSNGGDEQFF. The CDR3 coding sequence is TGTGCCAGCAGCAATGGAGGCGATGAGCAGTTCTTC. Full variable domain (remainder filled in from reference TRBV7-3 and TRBJ2-1): GAGVSQTPSNKVTEKGKYVELRCDPISGHTALYWYRQSLGQGPEFLIYFQGTGAADDSGLPNDRFFAVRPEGSVSTLKIQRTERGDSAVYLCASSNGGDEQFFGPGTRLTVL.

CDR3 sequence reads: CATSLRQGEVQPQHF. CDR3 DNA sequence: TGTGCCACCAGCCTGCGACAGGGGGAGGTGCAGCCCCAGCATTTT. The rearrangement links TRBV15 to TRBJ1-5; 9 bases match TRBD1. CDR1 is LNHNV and CDR2 is YYDKDF in the germline V gene (reference sequence). The CDR3 has 15 residues. Trimming cost V 5 bases and J 7 bases; bases outside gene matches: 9. Looking up the rest from reference TRBV15 and TRBJ1-5 gives the full variable domain: DAMVIQNPRYQVTQFGKPVTLSCSQTLNHNVMYWYQQKSSQAPKLLFHYYDKDFNNEADTPDNFQSRRPNTSFCFLDIRSPGLGDTAMYLCATSLRQGEVQPQHFGDGTRLSIL.

The rearrangement uses TRBV5-1 and TRBJ2-7; perhaps TRBD1 as D (6 bases). Deletions cut 1 base from V and 0 bases from J, with 8 bases between. Germline CDR1 and CDR2: SGHRS and YFSETQ. The CDR3 covers 14 residues. The CDR3 nucleotides read TGCGCCAGCAGCTTGACAGGGTTCTCCTACGAGCAGTACTTC. Translated, it gives CASSLTGFSYEQYF.

The table lists this clone with a count of one. The chain joins TRBV27 to TRBJ2-3; 9 nucleotides agree with TRBD1. With 5 bases clipped from V and 8 bases from J, the junction kept 14 bases outside the gene matches. CDR3 length equals 16 residues. The germline V gene encodes CDR1 MNHEY and CDR2 SMNVEV (reference sequence). The CDR3 DNA follows: TGTGCCAGCAGTCCAATACAGGGGGCCCTATACCGTACGCAGTATTTT. It is translated as CASSPIQGALYRTQYF.

The chain is built from TRBV4-2 and TRBJ2-7; unclear D gene. CDR3 size: 13 residues. Trimming took 0 bases from V and 2 from J, leaving 5 bases between them. CDR1 and CDR2 from the germline V gene are LGHNA and YNFKEQ. The CDR3 loop is CASSQDRAYEQYF. CDR3 bases: TGTGCCAGCAGCCAAGATCGGGCCTACGAGCAGTACTTC.

This clone was recorded once. The chain carries TRBV5-1 and TRBJ2-1; 14 nucleotides agree with TRBD2. The V segment lost 4 bases and the J segment 7 bases; nucleotides outside the gene matches: 13. The CDR3 has 18 residues. Per the germline V gene, CDR1 is SGHRS and CDR2 is YFSETQ. The chain's CDR3 is CASSRGLAGDFDANEQFF. The CDR3 DNA sequence: TGCGCCAGCAGCCGGGGACTAGCGGGAGATTTCGACGCAAATGAGCAGTTCTTC.

The chain couples TRBV14 to TRBJ2-5, with D unclear. Germline assignment: CDR1 SGHDN and CDR2 FVKESK. V lost 2 bases to trimming and J lost 5 bases, with 6 bases between them. This CDR3 has 12 amino acids. The CDR3 nucleotides are TGTGCCAGCAGCCAACTTGTGGAGACCCAGTACTTC. It encodes CASSQLVETQYF.

J is TRBJ2-1 and V is TRBV25-1; possibly TRBD2 for D (6 bases). The V gene lost 7 bases and the J gene lost 5 bases, with 15 bases spanning the gap. Germline CDR1 reads MGHDK; CDR2 reads SYGVNS. This CDR3 spans 14 amino acids. The CDR3 here is CASTGTGGHNEQFF. The CDR3 nucleotides read TGTGCCAGCACGGGGACCGGAGGGCACAATGAGCAGTTCTTC. The full variable domain, with the rest looked up from reference TRBV25-1 and TRBJ2-1, is EADIYQTPRYLVIGTGKKITLECSQTMGHDKMYWYQQDPGMELHLIHYSYGVNSTEKGDLSSESTVSRIRTEHFPLTLESARPSHTSQYLCASTGTGGHNEQFFGPGTRLTVL.

In its sample, this clone was seen once. The rearrangement links TRBV27 to TRBJ2-7, with a weak D call TRBD1 (6 bases). Trimming stripped 5 bases from V and 3 bases from J, with 20 bases between. The CDR3 spans 16 residues. In germline, CDR1 is MNHEY, CDR2 SMNVEV (reference sequence). The CDR3 spells CASSRSTGPTHYEQYF. CDR3 sequence (DNA): TGTGCCAGCAGTCGATCAACAGGGCCCACGCACTACGAGCAGTACTTC.